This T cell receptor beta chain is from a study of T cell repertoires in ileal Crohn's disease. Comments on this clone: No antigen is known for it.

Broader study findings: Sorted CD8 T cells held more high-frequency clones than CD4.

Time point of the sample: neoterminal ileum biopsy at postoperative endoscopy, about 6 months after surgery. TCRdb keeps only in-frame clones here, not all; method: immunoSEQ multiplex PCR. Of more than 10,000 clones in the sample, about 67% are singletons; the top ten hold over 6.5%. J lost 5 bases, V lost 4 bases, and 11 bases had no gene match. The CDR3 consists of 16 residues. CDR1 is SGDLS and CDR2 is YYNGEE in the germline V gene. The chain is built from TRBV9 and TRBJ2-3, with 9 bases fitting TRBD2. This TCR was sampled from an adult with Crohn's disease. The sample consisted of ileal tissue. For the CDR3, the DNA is TGTGCCAGCAGCCCACACCTTAGCGGGGGTATAGATACGCAGTATTTT. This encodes CASSPHLSGGIDTQYF.